There are a few counts of the clone carrying this T cell receptor (beta chain). No antigen is known for it. PCR was performed a second time for about 6 to 12 cycles using a sample-barcoded 5' primer and a J-beta primer mix. TCRdb redid the calling of the 5' RACE reads with MiXCR, one entry per CDR3 protein. The data show around 700,000 distinct CDR3 sequences, roughly 25% seen once. The sample belongs to a study of blood T cells in healthy people across ages. Findings and caveats of the study: Higher naive T cell percentage went strongly together with higher TCR beta diversity. Any changes in expanded clonotypes were possibly confounded, as donor CMV status remained unknown.

Germline V gene sequence: CDR1 SGHTA, CDR2 FQGTGA. This CDR3 has 15 residues. Trimming took 4 bases from V and 3 from J, leaving 10 bases between them. These same data were also listed under a study on T cells of mothers and their children. This second study says: Related mother and child pairs showed slightly greater overlap (not significant) than unrelated pairs did. T cell clones that were persistent and microchimeric went undetected.

This TCR came from a boy aged 5 to 17 in good health. The sequenced material came from blood. The genes are TRBV7-3 and TRBJ1-6, with D unresolved. CDR3 loop: CASSSDGIYNSPLHF. CDR3 sequence (DNA): TGTGCCAGCAGCTCGGACGGGATCTATAATTCACCCCTCCACTTT. The full variable domain, its missing parts supplied by reference TRBV7-3 and TRBJ1-6, is GAGVSQTPSNKVTEKGKYVELRCDPISGHTALYWYRQSLGQGPEFLIYFQGTGAADDSGLPNDRFFAVRPEGSVSTLKIQRTERGDSAVYLCASSSDGIYNSPLHFGNGTRLTVT.